The clone carrying this T cell receptor beta chain showed up just once. The antigen remains unidentified. The data originate from a study of cytomegalovirus exposure and HLA in healthy donors. With 60 Vbeta and 13 Jbeta primers, the PCR was carried out. Using immunoSEQ multiplex PCR, the repertoire was profiled, and TCRdb retains in-frame clones only, with some absent. The sample includes 50,000 or so clones, roughly three fifths of them seen just once. Overall study findings and caveats: The study labeled roughly 160 TCR beta chains cytomegalovirus-associated. Immune exposure information comprised only CMV serostatus.

Source material: PBMCs. This receptor was obtained from a human donor in good health.

The CDR3 is CAWSLRGGPTYNEQFF. The CDR3 region has the DNA TGTGCCTGGAGTCTCCGCGGGGGGCCGACGTACAATGAGCAGTTCTTC. The V gene is TRBV30, the J gene TRBJ2-1; TRBD2 aligns across 8 bases. Germline-derived CDR1 and CDR2 are GTSNPN and SVGIG (reference sequence). The CDR3 sequence is 16 residues long. After removal of 2 bases from V and 4 bases from J, the junction contained 10 bases not matched to a gene.